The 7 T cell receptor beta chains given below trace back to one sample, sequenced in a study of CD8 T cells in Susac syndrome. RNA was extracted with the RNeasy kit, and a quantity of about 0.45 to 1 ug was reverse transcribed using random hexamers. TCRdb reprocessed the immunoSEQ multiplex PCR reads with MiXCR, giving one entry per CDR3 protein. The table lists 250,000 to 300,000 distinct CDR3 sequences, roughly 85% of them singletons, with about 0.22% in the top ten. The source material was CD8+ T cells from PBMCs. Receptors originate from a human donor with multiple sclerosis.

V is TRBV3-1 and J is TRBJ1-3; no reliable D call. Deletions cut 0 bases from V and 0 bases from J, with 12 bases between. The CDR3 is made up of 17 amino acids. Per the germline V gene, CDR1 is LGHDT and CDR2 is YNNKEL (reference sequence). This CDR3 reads CASSQDEEGLSGNTIYF. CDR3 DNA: TGTGCCAGCAGCCAAGACGAAGAGGGTCTCTCTGGAAACACCATATATTTT.

CDR3 amino acids: CASRGTAASNQPQHF. For the CDR3, the DNA is TGCGCCAGCCGCGGGACAGCTGCCAGCAATCAGCCCCAGCATTTT. The chain joins TRBV4-1 to TRBJ1-5; 7 bases are a match to TRBD1. Germline loops: CDR1 MGHRA, CDR2 YSYEKL. The CDR3 is made up of 15 amino acids. V dropped 8 bases and J dropped 1; count of bases not matched to a gene: 8.

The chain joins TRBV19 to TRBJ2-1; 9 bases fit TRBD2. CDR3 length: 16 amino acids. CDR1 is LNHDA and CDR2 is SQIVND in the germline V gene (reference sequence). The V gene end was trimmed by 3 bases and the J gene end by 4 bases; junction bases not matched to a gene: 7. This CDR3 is CASSIGTSRIYNEQFF. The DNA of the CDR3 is TGTGCCAGTAGTATCGGGACTAGCCGGATTTACAATGAGCAGTTCTTC.

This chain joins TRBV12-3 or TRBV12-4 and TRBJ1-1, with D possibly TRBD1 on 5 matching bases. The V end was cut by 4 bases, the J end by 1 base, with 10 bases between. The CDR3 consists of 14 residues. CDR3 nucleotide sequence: TGTGCCAGCAGTTCAGACAGCGGGAACACTGAAGCTTTCTTT. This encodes CASSSDSGNTEAFF.

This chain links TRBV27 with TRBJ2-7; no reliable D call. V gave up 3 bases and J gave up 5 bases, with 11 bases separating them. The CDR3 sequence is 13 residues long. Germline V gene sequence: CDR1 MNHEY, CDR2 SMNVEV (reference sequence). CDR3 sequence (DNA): TGTGCCAGCAGTTTGAGTGGGCGGAACGAGCAGTACTTC. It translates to CASSLSGRNEQYF.

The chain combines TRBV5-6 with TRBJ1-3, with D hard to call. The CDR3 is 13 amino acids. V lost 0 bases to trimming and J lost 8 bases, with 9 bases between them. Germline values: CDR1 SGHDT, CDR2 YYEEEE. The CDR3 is CASSLAGYHTIYF. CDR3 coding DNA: TGTGCCAGCAGCTTGGCCGGGTACCACACCATATATTTT.

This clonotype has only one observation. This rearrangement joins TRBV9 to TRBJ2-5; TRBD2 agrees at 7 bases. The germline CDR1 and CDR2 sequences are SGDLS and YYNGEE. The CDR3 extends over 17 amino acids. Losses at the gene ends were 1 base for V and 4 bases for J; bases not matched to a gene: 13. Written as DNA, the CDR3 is TGTGCCAGCAGCGTACCCGTGGCGGGGGAAGGCGGAGAGACCCAGTACTTC. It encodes CASSVPVAGEGGETQYF.